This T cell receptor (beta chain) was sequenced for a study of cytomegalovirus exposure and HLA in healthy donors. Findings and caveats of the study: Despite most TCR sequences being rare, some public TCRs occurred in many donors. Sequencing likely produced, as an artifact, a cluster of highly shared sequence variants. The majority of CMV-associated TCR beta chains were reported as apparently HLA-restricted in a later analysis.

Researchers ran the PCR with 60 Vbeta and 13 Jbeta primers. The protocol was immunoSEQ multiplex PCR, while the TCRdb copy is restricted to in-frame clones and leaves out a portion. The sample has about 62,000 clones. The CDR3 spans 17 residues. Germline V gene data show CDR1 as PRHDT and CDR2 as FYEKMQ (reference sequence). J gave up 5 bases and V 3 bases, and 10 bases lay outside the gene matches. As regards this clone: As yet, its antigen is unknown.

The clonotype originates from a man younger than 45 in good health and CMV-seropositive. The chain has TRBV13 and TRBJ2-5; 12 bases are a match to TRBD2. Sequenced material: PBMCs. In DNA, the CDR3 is TGTGCCAGCAGCTTTGAACGGACTAGCGGGACCTTGGAGACCCAGTACTTC. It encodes CASSFERTSGTLETQYF.